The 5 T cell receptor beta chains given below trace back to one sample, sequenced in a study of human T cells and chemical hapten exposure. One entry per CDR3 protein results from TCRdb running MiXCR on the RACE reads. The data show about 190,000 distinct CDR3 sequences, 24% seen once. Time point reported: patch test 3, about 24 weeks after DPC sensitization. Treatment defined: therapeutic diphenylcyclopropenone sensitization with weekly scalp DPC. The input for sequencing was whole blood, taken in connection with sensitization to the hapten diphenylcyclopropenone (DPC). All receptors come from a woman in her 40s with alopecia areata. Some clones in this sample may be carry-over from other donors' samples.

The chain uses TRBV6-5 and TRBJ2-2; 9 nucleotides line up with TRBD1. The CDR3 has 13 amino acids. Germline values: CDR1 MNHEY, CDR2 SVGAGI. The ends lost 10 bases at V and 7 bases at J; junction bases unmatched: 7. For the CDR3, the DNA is TGTGCCATCACAGGGGGCGCGGGCGGGGAGCTGTTTTTT. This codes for CAITGGAGGELFF.

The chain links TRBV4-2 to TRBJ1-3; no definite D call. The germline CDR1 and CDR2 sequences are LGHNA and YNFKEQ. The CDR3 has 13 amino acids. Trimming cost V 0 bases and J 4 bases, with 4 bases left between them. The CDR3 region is CASSQEGGNTIYF. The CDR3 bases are TGTGCCAGCAGCCAAGAAGGAGGAAACACCATATATTTT.

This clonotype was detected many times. The CDR3 sequence: CASSVRQGGLDTQYF. CDR3 sequence (DNA): TGTGCCAGCAGCGTGCGGCAGGGAGGACTAGATACGCAGTATTTT. This chain connects TRBV9 to TRBJ2-3, with TRBD2 as a possible D gene (6 bases). Trimming shortened V by 2 bases and J by 5 bases, and 15 bases separated the two germline ends. The CDR3 loop spans 15 amino acids. The germline CDR1 and CDR2 sequences are SGDLS and YYNGEE. The whole variable domain, filled in from reference TRBV9 and TRBJ2-3, reads DSGVTQTPKHLITATGQRVTLRCSPRSGDLSVYWYQQSLDQGLQFLIQYYNGEERAKGNILERFSAQQFPDLHSELNLSSLELGDSALYFCASSVRQGGLDTQYFGPGTRLTVL.

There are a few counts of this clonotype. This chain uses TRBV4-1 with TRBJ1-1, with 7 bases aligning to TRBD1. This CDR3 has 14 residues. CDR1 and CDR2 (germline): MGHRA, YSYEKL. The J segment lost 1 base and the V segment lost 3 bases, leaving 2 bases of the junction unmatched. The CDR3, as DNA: TGCGCCAGCAGCCATGACAGGGCGAACACTGAAGCTTTCTTT. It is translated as CASSHDRANTEAFF.

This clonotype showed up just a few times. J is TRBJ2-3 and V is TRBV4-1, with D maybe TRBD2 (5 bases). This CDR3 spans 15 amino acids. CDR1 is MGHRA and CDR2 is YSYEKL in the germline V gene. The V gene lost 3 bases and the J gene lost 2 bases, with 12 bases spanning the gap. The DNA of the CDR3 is TGCGCCAGCAGCCAGGGGAGATTTTACACAGATACGCAGTATTTT. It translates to CASSQGRFYTDTQYF.